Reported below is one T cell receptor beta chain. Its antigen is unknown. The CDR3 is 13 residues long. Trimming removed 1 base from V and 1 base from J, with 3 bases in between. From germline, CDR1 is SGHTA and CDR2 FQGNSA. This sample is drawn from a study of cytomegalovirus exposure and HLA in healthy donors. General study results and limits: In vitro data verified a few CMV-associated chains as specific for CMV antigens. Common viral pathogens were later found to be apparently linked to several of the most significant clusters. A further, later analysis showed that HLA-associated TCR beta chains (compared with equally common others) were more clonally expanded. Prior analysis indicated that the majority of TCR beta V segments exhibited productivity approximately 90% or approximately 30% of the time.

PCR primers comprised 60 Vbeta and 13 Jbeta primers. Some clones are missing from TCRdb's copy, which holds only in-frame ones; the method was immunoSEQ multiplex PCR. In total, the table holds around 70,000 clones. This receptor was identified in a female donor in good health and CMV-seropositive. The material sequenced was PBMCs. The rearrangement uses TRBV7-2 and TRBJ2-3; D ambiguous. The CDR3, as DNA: TGTGCCAGCAGCTTAGGCGGCACAGATACGCAGTATTTT. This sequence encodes CASSLGGTDTQYF.